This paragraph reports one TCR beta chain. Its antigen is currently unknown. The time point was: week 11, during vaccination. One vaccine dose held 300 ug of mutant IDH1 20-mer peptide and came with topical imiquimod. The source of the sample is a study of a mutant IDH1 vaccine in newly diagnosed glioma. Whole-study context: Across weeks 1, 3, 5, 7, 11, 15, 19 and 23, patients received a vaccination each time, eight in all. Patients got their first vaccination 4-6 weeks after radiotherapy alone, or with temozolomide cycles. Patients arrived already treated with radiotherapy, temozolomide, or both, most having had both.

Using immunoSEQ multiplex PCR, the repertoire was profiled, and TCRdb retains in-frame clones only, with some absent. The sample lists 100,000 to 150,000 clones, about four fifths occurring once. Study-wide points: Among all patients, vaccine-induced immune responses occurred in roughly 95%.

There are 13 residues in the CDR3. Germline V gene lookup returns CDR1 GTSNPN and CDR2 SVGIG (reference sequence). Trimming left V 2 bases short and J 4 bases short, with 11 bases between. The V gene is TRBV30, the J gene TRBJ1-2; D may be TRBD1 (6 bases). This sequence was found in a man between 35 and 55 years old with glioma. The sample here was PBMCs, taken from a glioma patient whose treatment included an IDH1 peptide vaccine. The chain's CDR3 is CAWSREGGYGYTF. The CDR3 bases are TGTGCCTGGAGTCGGGAGGGGGGCTATGGCTACACCTTC.